This T cell receptor (beta chain) was documented in a study of blood T cell repertoires in COVID-19. Study-level background: T cells, B-cell-depleted T cells, or PBMCs provided the cDNA or gDNA that served as material.

This clone appeared a single time. The V gene's germline CDR1 is WNHNN and CDR2 SYGVQD (reference sequence). CDR3 size: 14 residues. Trimming took 9 bases from V and 3 from J, leaving 15 bases between them. TCRdb's table, derived via immunoSEQ multiplex PCR, lists solely in-frame clones and lacks some. The sample includes approximately 240,000 clones, 80% to 90% of them seen just once. What was sequenced was peripheral blood. The sequence came from a man in his fifties or sixties with acute or convalescent COVID-19. This chain uses TRBV10-1 with TRBJ1-5; D might be TRBD1 (6 bases). This CDR3 reads CARLNDRLNQPQHF. The CDR3 DNA reads as TGCGCCAGACTTAACGACAGGCTCAATCAGCCCCAGCATTTT.